The 17 T cell receptor beta chains reported below all come from one sample, sequenced in a study of blood T cell repertoires in COVID-19. Sequencing used immunoSEQ multiplex PCR; TCRdb keeps in-frame clones, though not all of them. Of 150,000 to 200,000 clones listed, over 90% are singletons. The sample was peripheral blood. Every receptor here comes from a woman aged 60 to 75 with COVID-19, enrolled during active disease.

The chain recombines TRBV12-2 with TRBJ1-5; TRBD1, the table's D call, was not compared with the DNA. TRBV12-2 corresponds to a pseudogene. The length of the CDR3 is 14 residues. The CDR3 region is CASRLDRRNQPQHF. In DNA, the CDR3 is TGTGCAAGTCGCTTAGACAGGCGCAATCAGCCCCAGCATTTT.

The rearrangement joins TRBV6-5 to TRBJ1-4; TRBD1 might be the D (5 bases). This CDR3 is built from 16 residues. Deletions cut 0 bases from V and 4 bases from J, with 12 bases between. CDR1 MNHEY and CDR2 SVGAGI come from the germline V gene. CDR3 sequence reads: CASSYSGAAGNEKLFF. In nucleotides, the CDR3 is TGTGCCAGCAGTTACTCTGGGGCGGCCGGTAATGAAAAACTGTTTTTT.

The rearrangement joins TRBV29-1 to TRBJ2-1; TRBD2 matches 13 bases. Trimming at V came to 4 bases and at J to 6 bases, leaving 3 bases not matched to a gene. This CDR3 is 14 amino acids long. Germline CDR1 is SQVTM and CDR2 is ANQGSEA. The CDR3 DNA reads TGCAGCGTTGGGACTAGCGGGGGACTCAATGAGCAGTTCTTC. Its protein product is CSVGTSGGLNEQFF.

The chain recombines TRBV6-2 or TRBV6-3 with TRBJ2-1; D is undetermined. Germline CDR1 is MNHEY and CDR2 is SVGEGT. This CDR3 has 15 residues. The V end was cut by 2 bases, the J end by 4 bases, with 12 bases between. Here the CDR3 DNA reads TGTGCCAGCAGTTACGCAGACCTCGGGTACAATGAGCAGTTCTTC. Residues: CASSYADLGYNEQFF.

The chain recombines TRBV2 with TRBJ2-1, with 12 bases lining up with TRBD2. V was clipped by 2 bases and J by 2 bases; unmatched bases: 4. The CDR3 is made up of 17 amino acids. Germline lookup yields CDR1 SNHLY and CDR2 FYNNEI. CDR3 in amino acids: CASSETSGGIPYNEQFF. As DNA, the CDR3 is TGTGCCAGCAGTGAAACTAGCGGGGGGATCCCCTACAATGAGCAGTTCTTC.

The chain employs TRBV4-2 and TRBJ1-5; a possible D gene is TRBD1 (6 bases). Trimming removed 4 bases at V and 3 bases at J, with 10 bases between. The CDR3 consists of 14 residues. CDR1 and CDR2 (germline): LGHNA, YNFKEQ. The CDR3 DNA sequence: TGTGCCAGCAGCCCTACAGGGTACAATCAGCCCCAGCATTTT. Its translation is CASSPTGYNQPQHF.

This clone has a single count. The J gene is TRBJ2-7, the V gene TRBV27, with 8 positions matching TRBD1. CDR3 length: 14 residues. With V trimmed by 4 bases and J by 2 bases, 4 bases remained unmatched. Germline values: CDR1 MNHEY, CDR2 SMNVEV (reference sequence). The CDR3 protein is CASSSRTGTYEQYF. The CDR3 nucleotides are TGTGCCAGCAGTTCCAGGACAGGGACCTACGAGCAGTACTTC.

The chain employs TRBV5-4 and TRBJ2-1; D gene unclear. Germline V CDR1 and CDR2: SGHNT, YYREEE (reference sequence). V was clipped by 0 bases and J by 7 bases, with 8 bases between them. This CDR3 spans 13 amino acids. CDR3 in amino acids: CASSLDSNNEQFF. As DNA, the CDR3 is TGTGCCAGCAGCTTGGATAGCAATAATGAGCAGTTCTTC.

The chain couples TRBV12-5 to TRBJ1-6, with 7 nucleotides matching TRBD1. V trimming: 2 bases; J trimming: 6 bases; junction bases outside the gene matches: 10. The CDR3 covers 17 residues. CDR1 and CDR2 (germline): LGHNT, FRNRAP. The CDR3 reads CASGLQTGLRGNSPLHF. CDR3 nucleotide sequence: TGTGCTAGTGGTTTGCAGACAGGGCTGAGGGGTAATTCACCCCTCCACTTT.

The chain combines TRBV6-2 or TRBV6-3 with TRBJ1-1, with D hard to call. This CDR3 region has 16 residues. V lost 0 bases and J lost 1, with 12 bases in between. Per the germline V gene, CDR1 is MNHEY and CDR2 is SVGEGT. The CDR3 reads CASSYSRREGNTEAFF. DNA for the CDR3: TGTGCCAGCAGTTACTCGAGGAGGGAGGGGAACACTGAAGCTTTCTTT.

This chain links TRBV27 with TRBJ1-5; 9 bases map to TRBD1. Trimming took 2 bases from V and 1 from J; bases not matched to a gene: 9. The germline CDR1 and CDR2 sequences are MNHEY and SMNVEV (reference sequence). The CDR3 contains 18 residues. The CDR3 reads CASSLRPRDRASNQPQHF. DNA of the CDR3: TGTGCCAGCAGTTTACGACCCCGGGACAGGGCCAGCAATCAGCCCCAGCATTTT.

The chain combines TRBV21-1 with TRBJ1-2. TRBV21-1 is tagged as a pseudogene. The CDR3 is 12 amino acids. CDR3 coding DNA: TGTGCCAGGGTTCGAGGTTACTGTGGCTACACCTTC. Protein product: CARVRGYCGYTF.

The chain combines TRBV6-1 with TRBJ2-6; unclear D gene. V was trimmed by 3 bases and J by 0 bases, leaving 3 bases between them. There are 14 residues in the CDR3. The germline V gene encodes CDR1 MNHNS and CDR2 SASEGT. The CDR3 DNA is TGTGCCAGCAGTGATTACTCTGGGGCCAACGTCCTGACTTTC. Translated: CASSDYSGANVLTF.

In its sample, this clone was seen once. This sequence joins TRBV7-9 and TRBJ1-1, with 7 nucleotides matching TRBD1. After removal of 0 bases from V and 1 base from J, the junction contained 8 bases not matched to a gene. Germline CDR1 and CDR2: SEHNR and FQNEAQ (reference sequence). There are 17 residues in the CDR3. The CDR3 nucleotides read TGTGCCAGCAGCTTAGCGGGTCAGCACAGGGGGAACACTGAAGCTTTCTTT. Translated, it gives CASSLAGQHRGNTEAFF.

V and J are TRBV19 and TRBJ2-1, with D maybe TRBD1 (5 bases). V gave up 8 bases and J gave up 6 bases, with 17 bases separating them. The CDR3 totals 14 residues. Germline CDR1 is LNHDA and CDR2 is SQIVND (reference sequence). CDR3 loop: CASHRTFPSNEQFF. The CDR3 DNA reads TGTGCCAGTCATCGGACATTCCCCTCCAATGAGCAGTTCTTC.

V usage is TRBV21-1 and J usage is TRBJ1-2; the D segment call TRBD1 is taken from the table without a DNA check. TRBV21-1 counts as a pseudogene. CDR3 length: 13 residues. The CDR3: CASSPEQGGGYTF. CDR3 DNA sequence: TGTGCCAGCAGCCCCGAACAGGGTGGGGGCTACACCTTC.

V gene TRBV10-3 combines with J gene TRBJ2-5; TRBD1 aligns across 8 bases. V shed 3 bases and J 4 bases; nucleotides not matched to a gene: 7. Germline loops: CDR1 ENHRY, CDR2 SYGVKD. The CDR3 contains 15 residues. The CDR3 sequence is CAISDPTGELETQYF. The CDR3 DNA is TGTGCCATCAGTGACCCGACAGGGGAGTTAGAGACCCAGTACTTC.